The entry below describes one TCR beta chain. Clones were read by immunoSEQ multiplex PCR, and TCRdb kept only the in-frame ones, dropping some. Among around 260,000 clones listed, about 90% were seen once. The data derive from a study of blood T cell repertoires in COVID-19. This sequence was found in a woman aged 70 to 79 with COVID-19, enrolled during active disease. Sequenced material: peripheral blood.

CDR3 sequence: CASSYLTSGSIMRYEQYF. The DNA of the CDR3 is TGTGCCAGCAGCTACCTGACTAGCGGGAGTATCATGCGGTACGAGCAGTACTTC. V and J are TRBV5-6 and TRBJ2-7; 12 positions agree with TRBD2. The V segment lost 3 bases and the J segment 4 bases; nucleotides outside the gene matches: 14. Germline V gene sequence: CDR1 SGHDT, CDR2 YYEEEE. This CDR3 is 18 amino acids long.